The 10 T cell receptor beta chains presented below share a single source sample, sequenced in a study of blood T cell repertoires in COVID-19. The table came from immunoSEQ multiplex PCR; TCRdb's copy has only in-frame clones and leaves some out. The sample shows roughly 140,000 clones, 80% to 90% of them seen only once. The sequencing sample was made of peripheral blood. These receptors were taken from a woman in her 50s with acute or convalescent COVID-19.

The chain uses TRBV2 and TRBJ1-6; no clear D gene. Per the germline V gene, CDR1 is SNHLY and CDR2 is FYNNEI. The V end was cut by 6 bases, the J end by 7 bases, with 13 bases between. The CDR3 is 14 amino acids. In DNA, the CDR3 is TGTGCCAGCAGGGTGACACTCTACAATTCACCCCTCCACTTT. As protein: CASRVTLYNSPLHF.

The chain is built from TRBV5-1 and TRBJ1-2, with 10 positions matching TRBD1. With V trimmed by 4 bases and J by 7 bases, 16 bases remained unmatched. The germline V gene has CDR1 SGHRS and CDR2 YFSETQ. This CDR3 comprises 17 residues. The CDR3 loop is CASSPIWAGQGFFGYTF. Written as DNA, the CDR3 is TGCGCCAGCAGCCCCATTTGGGCGGGACAGGGGTTTTTTGGCTACACCTTC.

The CDR3, as DNA: TGTGCCAGCAGCGTAGGAGGGGGACAGGGTTTCTACGAGCAGTACTTC. Protein: CASSVGGGQGFYEQYF. The V and J genes are TRBV9 and TRBJ2-7, with 9 positions matching TRBD1. This CDR3 comprises 16 residues. J lost 3 bases, V lost 0 bases, and 7 bases had no gene match. CDR1 is SGDLS and CDR2 is YYNGEE in the germline V gene.

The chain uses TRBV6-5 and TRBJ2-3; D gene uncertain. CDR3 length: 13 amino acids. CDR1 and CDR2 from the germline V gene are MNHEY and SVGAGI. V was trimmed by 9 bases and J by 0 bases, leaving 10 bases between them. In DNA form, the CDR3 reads TGTGCCAGTAAAGAACAGAGCACAGATACGCAGTATTTT. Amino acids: CASKEQSTDTQYF.

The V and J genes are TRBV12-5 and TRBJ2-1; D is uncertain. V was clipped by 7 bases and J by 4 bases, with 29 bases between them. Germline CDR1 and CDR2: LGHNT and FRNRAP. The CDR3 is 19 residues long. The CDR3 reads CASATINQVATDRYNEQFF. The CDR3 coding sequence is TGTGCTAGTGCTACAATCAACCAGGTCGCCACAGATCGGTACAATGAGCAGTTCTTC.

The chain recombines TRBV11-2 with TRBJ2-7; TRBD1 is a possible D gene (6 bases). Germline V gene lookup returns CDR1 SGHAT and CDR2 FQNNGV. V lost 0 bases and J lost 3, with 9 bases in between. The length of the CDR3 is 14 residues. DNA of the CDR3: TGTGCCAGCAGCTTAGAACAGGGTTTCTACGAGCAGTACTTC. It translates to CASSLEQGFYEQYF.

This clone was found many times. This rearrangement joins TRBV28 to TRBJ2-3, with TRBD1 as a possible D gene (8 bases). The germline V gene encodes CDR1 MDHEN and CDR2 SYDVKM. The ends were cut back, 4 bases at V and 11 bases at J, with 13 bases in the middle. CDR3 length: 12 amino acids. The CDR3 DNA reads TGTGCCAGCAGTTACAGGGGGAGGGTGCAGTATTTT. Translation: CASSYRGRVQYF.

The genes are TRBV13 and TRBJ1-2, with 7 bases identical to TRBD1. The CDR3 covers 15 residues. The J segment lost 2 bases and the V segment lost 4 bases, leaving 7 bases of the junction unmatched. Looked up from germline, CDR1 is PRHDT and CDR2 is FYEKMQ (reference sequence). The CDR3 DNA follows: TGTGCCAGCAGCTCTCCGGGACAGAGAAACTATGGCTACACCTTC. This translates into CASSSPGQRNYGYTF.

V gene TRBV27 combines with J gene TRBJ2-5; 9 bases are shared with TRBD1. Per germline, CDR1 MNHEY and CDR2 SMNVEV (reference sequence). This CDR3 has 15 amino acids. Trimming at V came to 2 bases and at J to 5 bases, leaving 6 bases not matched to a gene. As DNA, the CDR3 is TGTGCCAGCAGTTTAGGGACAGGGTTAGGGGAGACCCAGTACTTC. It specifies CASSLGTGLGETQYF.

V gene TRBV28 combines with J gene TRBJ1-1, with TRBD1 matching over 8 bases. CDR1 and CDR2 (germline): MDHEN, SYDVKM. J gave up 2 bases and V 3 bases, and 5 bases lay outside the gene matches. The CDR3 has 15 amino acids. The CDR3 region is CASSFESGGNTEAFF. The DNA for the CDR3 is TGTGCCAGCAGTTTCGAGTCAGGGGGCAACACTGAAGCTTTCTTT.